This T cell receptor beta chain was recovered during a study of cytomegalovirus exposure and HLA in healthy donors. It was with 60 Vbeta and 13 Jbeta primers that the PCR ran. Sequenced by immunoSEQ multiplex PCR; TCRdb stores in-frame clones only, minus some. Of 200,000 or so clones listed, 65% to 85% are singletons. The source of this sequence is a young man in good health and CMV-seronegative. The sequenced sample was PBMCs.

The CDR3 loop is CASSVSGGAYEQYF. The CDR3 DNA sequence: TGTGCCAGCAGTGTGAGCGGGGGGGCCTACGAGCAGTACTTC. This rearrangement joins TRBV2 to TRBJ2-5, with 10 bases fitting TRBD2. Matching the DNA end better, TRBJ2-7 makes the J call doubtful. The CDR3 spans 14 residues. Germline assignment: CDR1 SNHLY and CDR2 FYNNEI.